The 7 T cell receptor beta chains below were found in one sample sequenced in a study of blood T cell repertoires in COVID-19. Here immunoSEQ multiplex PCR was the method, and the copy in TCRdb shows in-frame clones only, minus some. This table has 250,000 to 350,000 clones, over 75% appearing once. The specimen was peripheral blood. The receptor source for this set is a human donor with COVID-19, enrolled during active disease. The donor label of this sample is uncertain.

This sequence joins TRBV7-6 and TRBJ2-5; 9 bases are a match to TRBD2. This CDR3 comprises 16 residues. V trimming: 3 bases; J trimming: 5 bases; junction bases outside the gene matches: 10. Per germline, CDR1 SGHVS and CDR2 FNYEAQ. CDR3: CASSLTSGRGSETQYF. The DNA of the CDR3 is TGTGCCAGCAGCTTGACTAGCGGCCGCGGATCGGAGACCCAGTACTTC. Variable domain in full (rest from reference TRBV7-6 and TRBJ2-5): GAGVSQSPRYKVTKRGQDVALRCDPISGHVSLYWYRQALGQGPEFLTYFNYEAQQDKSGLPNDRFSAERPEGSISTLTIQRTEQRDSAMYRCASSLTSGRGSETQYFGPGTRLLVL.

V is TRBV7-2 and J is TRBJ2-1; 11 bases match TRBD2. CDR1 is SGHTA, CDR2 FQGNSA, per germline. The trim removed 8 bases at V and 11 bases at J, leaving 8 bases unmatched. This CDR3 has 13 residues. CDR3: CASLELAGEKQFF. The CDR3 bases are TGTGCCAGCTTGGAACTAGCGGGAGAGAAGCAGTTCTTC.

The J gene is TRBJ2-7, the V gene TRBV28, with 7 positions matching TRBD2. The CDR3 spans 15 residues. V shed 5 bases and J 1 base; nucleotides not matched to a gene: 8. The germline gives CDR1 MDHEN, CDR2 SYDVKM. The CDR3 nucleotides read TGTGCCAGCAGTCCCCTGGGGGGGTGGTCCTACGAGCAGTACTTC. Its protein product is CASSPLGGWSYEQYF.

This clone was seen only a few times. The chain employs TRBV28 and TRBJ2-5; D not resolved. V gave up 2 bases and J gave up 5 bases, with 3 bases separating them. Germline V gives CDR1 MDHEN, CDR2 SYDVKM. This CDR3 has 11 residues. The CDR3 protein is CASSLRETQYF. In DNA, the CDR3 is TGTGCCAGCAGTTTACGGGAGACCCAGTACTTC.

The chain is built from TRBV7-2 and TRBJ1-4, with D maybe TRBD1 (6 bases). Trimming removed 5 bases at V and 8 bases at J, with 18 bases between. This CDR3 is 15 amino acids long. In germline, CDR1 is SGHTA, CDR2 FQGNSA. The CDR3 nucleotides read TGTGCCAGCAGCCCTAGGGCGGGGGCAGGGGAAAAACTGTTTTTT. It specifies CASSPRAGAGEKLFF.

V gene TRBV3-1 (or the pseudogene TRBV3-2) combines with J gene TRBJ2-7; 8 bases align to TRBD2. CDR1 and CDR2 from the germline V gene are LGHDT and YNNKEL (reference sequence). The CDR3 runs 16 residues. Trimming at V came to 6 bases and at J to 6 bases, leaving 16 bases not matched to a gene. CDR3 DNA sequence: TGTGCCAGCAGTAGGACAACCGGGACTAGAGACACCGAGCAGTACTTC. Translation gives CASSRTTGTRDTEQYF.

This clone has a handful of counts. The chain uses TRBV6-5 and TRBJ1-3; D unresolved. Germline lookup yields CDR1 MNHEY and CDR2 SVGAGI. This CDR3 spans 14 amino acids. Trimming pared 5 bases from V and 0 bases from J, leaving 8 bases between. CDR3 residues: CASSRDTSGNTIYF. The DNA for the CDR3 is TGTGCCAGCAGTCGAGACACCTCTGGAAACACCATATATTTT.